Each of the 9 T cell receptor beta chains below was sequenced from the same sample in a study of T-cell memory formation after mild COVID-19. TCRdb used MiXCR to reprocess the 5' RACE reads, holding one entry per CDR3 protein. There are over 450,000 distinct CDR3 sequences in the sample; roughly 21% occur only once, and approximately 12% lies in the top ten. Sequencing was done on a sample of PBMCs or a T cell subset sorted from them (not recorded which). The source is an adult woman who had mild COVID-19 (a few samples of this study predate the infection). Cell type and time point are not known.

This chain connects TRBV6-6 to TRBJ2-7, with D unresolved. Trimming stripped 4 bases from V and 0 bases from J, with 13 bases between. The germline CDR1 and CDR2 sequences are MNHNY and SVGAGI (reference sequence). The CDR3 spans 15 residues. The CDR3 sequence: CASSFPAHSSYEQYF. CDR3 coding DNA: TGTGCCAGCAGTTTCCCCGCGCATAGCTCCTACGAGCAGTACTTC.

This clonotype was seen a handful of times. The chain uses TRBV24-1 and TRBJ2-1; D unclear. Germline values: CDR1 KGHDR, CDR2 SFDVKD. The ends were cut back, 6 bases at V and 8 bases at J, with 13 bases in the middle. The CDR3 is 13 amino acids. This chain's CDR3 is CATSRANTYEQFF. DNA for the CDR3: TGTGCCACCAGTCGGGCTAATACGTATGAGCAGTTCTTC.

A few counts support this clonotype. The V gene is TRBV7-9, the J gene TRBJ2-1; D is uncertain. V was trimmed by 3 bases and J by 5 bases, leaving 14 bases between them. Germline lookup yields CDR1 SEHNR and CDR2 FQNEAQ (reference sequence). This CDR3 has 15 residues. This CDR3 is CASSLRQALNNEQFF. CDR3 sequence (DNA): TGTGCCAGCAGCTTGCGTCAGGCCCTTAACAATGAGCAGTTCTTC.

The V call is TRBV11-3, the J call TRBJ2-3, with 7 positions matching TRBD2. The CDR3 is 15 residues long. After removal of 0 bases from V and 1 base from J, the junction contained 1 base not matched to a gene. CDR1 is SGHNT and CDR2 is YENEEA in the germline V gene. The CDR3, as DNA: TGTGCCAGCAGCTTAGATGGACTAGGCACAGATACGCAGTATTTT. It specifies CASSLDGLGTDTQYF.

The chain combines TRBV29-1 with TRBJ1-2, with TRBD1 as a possible D gene (5 bases). The CDR3 runs 13 residues. Germline CDR1 SQVTM, CDR2 ANQGSEA. Trimming stripped 2 bases from V and 6 bases from J, with 13 bases between. CDR3 residues: CSVETTRGNGYTF. The CDR3 bases are TGCAGCGTTGAAACCACTAGGGGTAATGGCTACACCTTC.

This clonotype appeared a few times. The chain joins TRBV7-2 to TRBJ2-7; a possible D gene is TRBD2 (5 bases). The V end was cut by 4 bases, the J end by 2 bases, with 9 bases between. Germline CDR1 is SGHTA and CDR2 is FQGNSA. The CDR3 has 13 residues. The CDR3 DNA is TGTGCCAGCAGCTCTGCGAGGGCCTACGAGCAGTACTTC. Translation: CASSSARAYEQYF.

The rearrangement joins TRBV5-1 to TRBJ2-1; 9 nucleotides agree with TRBD2. V trimming: 4 bases; J trimming: 6 bases; junction bases outside the gene matches: 17. The CDR3 is 18 amino acids. From germline, CDR1 is SGHRS and CDR2 YFSETQ. The CDR3 sequence is CASSRRKAAGGPSNEQFF. The CDR3 nucleotides read TGCGCCAGCAGCCGTCGAAAGGCAGCGGGAGGACCTTCCAATGAGCAGTTCTTC.

The chain uses TRBV12-3 or TRBV12-4 and TRBJ1-2; D is unresolved. The CDR3 is 14 residues long. With 4 bases removed from V and 4 bases from J, the gap between germline ends came to 13 bases. The CDR3 reads CASSSTRRGYGYTF. The CDR3 nucleotides read TGTGCCAGCAGTTCTACACGGAGAGGCTATGGCTACACCTTC.

The rearrangement joins TRBV30 to TRBJ1-3; D unclear. Per germline, CDR1 GTSNPN and CDR2 SVGIG (reference sequence). This CDR3 spans 14 amino acids. The V end lost 4 bases, the J end lost 3 bases, and 13 bases lay between the germline ends. Written as DNA, the CDR3 is TGTGCCTGGAAAGTGCAGGCTTATGGAAACACCATATATTTT. Translating it yields CAWKVQAYGNTIYF.